This T cell receptor (beta chain) was retrieved from a study of T cells in Graves' hyperthyroidism and ophthalmopathy. V gave up 5 bases and J gave up 2 bases, with 13 bases separating them. Germline V gene data show CDR1 as MNHEY and CDR2 as SVGEGT. This CDR3 has 15 amino acids. Study-wide results and caveats: Blood samples included most of the expanded thyroid clonotypes exceeding 0.001.

Template material for amplifying TCR beta CDR3 regions consisted of RNA transcripts. First-round RT-PCR of the TCR CDR3 relied on the HTBI primer set. TCRdb passed the multiplex PCR reads through MiXCR, listing each CDR3 protein once. The sample contains 600,000 or so distinct CDR3 sequences, roughly 15% of which appear only once. In this sample, this clonotype turned up many times. Its antigen is as yet unknown. The sample taken for sequencing was blood. J is TRBJ2-4 and V is TRBV6-2 or TRBV6-3; D might be TRBD2 (6 bases). This sequence was found in a woman aged 45-65 years with Graves' ophthalmopathy. CDR3 coding DNA: TGTGCCAGCAGTCGCCCGGGAGATTCCAAAAACATTCAGTACTTC. This codes for CASSRPGDSKNIQYF.